The clone carrying this TCR beta chain was picked up a small number of times. The target antigen is unknown. The data originate from a study of T cell repertoires in cytomegalovirus infection. Each CDR3 protein gets one entry after TCRdb re-called the reads with MiXCR. Of nearly 550,000 distinct CDR3 sequences listed, 16% are singletons. Study outcomes and limitations: Within the response measured ex vivo, HLA-C-restricted CMV-specific TCR beta clonotypes were dominant.

The sequencing input was CD8+ T cells from PBMCs. The TCR comes from a human donor in good health (CMV status not recorded). Some clones in this sample may be carry-over from other donors' samples.

CDR3 DNA: TGTGCCAGCAGCCAAGATTATGGCGGGGCCGAATACAATGAGCAGTTCTTC. Encoded protein: CASSQDYGGAEYNEQFF. This chain connects TRBV3-1 to TRBJ2-1; tentative D call: TRBD2 (6 bases). The CDR3 spans 17 residues. V lost 0 bases, J lost 4 bases, and 16 bases lay in between. Germline-derived CDR1 and CDR2 are LGHDT and YNNKEL (reference sequence).